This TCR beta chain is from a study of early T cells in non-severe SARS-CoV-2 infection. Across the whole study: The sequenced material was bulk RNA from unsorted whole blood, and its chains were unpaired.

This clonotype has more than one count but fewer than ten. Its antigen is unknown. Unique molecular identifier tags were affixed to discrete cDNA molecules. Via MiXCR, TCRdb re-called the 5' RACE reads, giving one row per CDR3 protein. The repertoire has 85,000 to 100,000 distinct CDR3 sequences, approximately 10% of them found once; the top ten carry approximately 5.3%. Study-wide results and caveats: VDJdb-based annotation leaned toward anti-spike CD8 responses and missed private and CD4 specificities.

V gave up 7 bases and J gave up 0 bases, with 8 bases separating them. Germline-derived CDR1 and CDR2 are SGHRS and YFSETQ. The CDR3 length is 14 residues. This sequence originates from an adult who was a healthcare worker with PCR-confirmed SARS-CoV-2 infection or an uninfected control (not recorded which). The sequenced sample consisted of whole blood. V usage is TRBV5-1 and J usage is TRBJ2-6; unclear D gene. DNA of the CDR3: TGCGCCAGCGAGACGGGCTCTGGGGCCAACGTCCTGACTTTC. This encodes CASETGSGANVLTF.